A selection of T cell receptor beta chains follows, all from one sample in a study of CD8+ T cells in alopecia areata. Here immunoSEQ multiplex PCR was the method, and the copy in TCRdb shows in-frame clones only, minus some. The sample comprises roughly 150,000 clones, around 55% of which are singletons, and around 5% rests with the top ten. Sequencing was performed on CD4+ T cells sorted from blood. These receptors were obtained from a human donor in good health. Both conserved end residues are part of each CDR3. The order of the fields is D gene, V gene, J gene, clone size, CDR3 protein, CDR3 DNA. A D gene is named only where the DNA matches it firmly. Some rows mark clone size as missing; the rest say once, few, many or name a class of expanded clone.

TRBD2	TRBV29-1	TRBJ2-1	few	CSVVGLAGGYNEQFF	TGCAGCGTTGTAGGACTAGCGGGAGGGTACAATGAGCAGTTCTTC
NA	TRBV2	TRBJ2-7	few	CASSEARREQYF	TGTGCCAGCAGTGAAGCGCGACGGGAGCAGTACTTC
TRBD2	TRBV29-1	TRBJ2-1	NA	CSVGTSGTRYNEQFF	TGCAGCGTAGGGACTAGCGGGACGCGGTACAATGAGCAGTTCTTC
NA	TRBV29-1	TRBJ1-1	NA	CSVGRLIMNTEAFF	TGCAGCGTTGGACGGCTTATCATGAACACTGAAGCTTTCTTT
TRBD2	TRBV5-4	TRBJ2-7	few	CASSRASGRNYEQYF	TGTGCCAGCAGCAGGGCTAGCGGGAGAAACTACGAGCAGTACTTC
NA	TRBV7-9	TRBJ1-2	NA	CASNLVDYGYTF	TGTGCCAGTAATCTGGTGGACTATGGCTACACCTTC
NA	TRBV15	TRBJ2-3	few	CATSGGTTADTQYF	TGTGCCACCAGCGGGGGGACCACGGCAGATACGCAGTATTTT
NA	TRBV25-1	TRBJ2-1	NA	CASSAGGFYNEQFF	TGTGCCAGCAGTGCCGGGGGATTCTACAATGAGCAGTTCTTC
NA	TRBV30	TRBJ1-4	NA	CAGGTDEKLFF	TGTGCCGGGGGGACCGATGAAAAACTGTTTTTT
TRBD1	TRBV25-1	TRBJ1-2	NA	CASKRDRGYTF	TGTGCCAGCAAGCGGGACAGGGGCTACACCTTC
NA	TRBV28	TRBJ2-7	few	CASSPPGQLYEQYF	TGTGCCAGCAGTCCCCCCGGACAGCTCTACGAGCAGTACTTC
TRBD2	TRBV29-1	TRBJ2-2	NA	CSVVSGSANTGELFF	TGCAGCGTTGTTAGCGGGAGCGCGAACACCGGGGAGCTGTTTTTT
NA	TRBV28	TRBJ2-5	NA	CASSRDRVVETQYF	TGTGCCAGCAGTCGGGACCGCGTGGTAGAGACCCAGTACTTC
NA	TRBV7-2	TRBJ1-2	few	CASSPGTYGYTF	TGTGCCAGCAGCCCGGGCACATATGGCTACACCTTC
NA	TRBV9	TRBJ2-1	NA	CASIQLEQFF	TGTGCCAGCATTCAACTAGAGCAGTTCTTC
TRBD2	TRBV18	TRBJ2-7	NA	CASSPETSGSRFYEQYF	TGTGCCAGCTCACCGGAGACTAGCGGGAGCCGGTTCTACGAGCAGTACTTC
NA	TRBV20-1	TRBJ2-1	NA	CSARKYGEQFF	TGCAGTGCTAGAAAGTATGGGGAGCAGTTCTTC
NA	TRBV11-2	TRBJ1-2	few	CASSFIRGANGNYGYTF	TGTGCCAGCAGCTTCATTCGGGGGGCTAACGGCAACTATGGCTACACCTTC
NA	TRBV29-1	TRBJ2-7	few	CSVEAAQGGEQYF	TGCAGCGTTGAAGCTGCTCAGGGCGGCGAGCAGTACTTC
NA	TRBV27	TRBJ1-4	NA	CASSFLGYREKLFF	TGTGCCAGCAGTTTCTTGGGTTACCGGGAAAAACTGTTTTTT
NA	TRBV27	TRBJ1-1	NA	CASSPQGPNTEAFF	TGTGCCAGCAGTCCGCAGGGCCCGAACACTGAAGCTTTCTTT
NA	TRBV5-6	TRBJ2-7	many	CASSFHTGAGVGF	TGTGCCAGCAGTTTTCACACGGGAGCAGGCGTGGGTTTC
NA	TRBV2	TRBJ1-2	NA	CASSDAGDPYGYTF	TGTGCCAGCAGTGATGCCGGGGACCCCTATGGCTACACCTTC
NA	TRBV28	TRBJ2-7	few	CASFRGGSGNEQYF	TGTGCCAGCTTTAGGGGGGGGAGTGGTAACGAGCAGTACTTC
TRBD2	TRBV15	TRBJ2-1	NA	CATSSYPQREVLYEQFF	TGTGCCACCAGCTCCTACCCTCAGCGGGAGGTCTTATATGAGCAGTTCTTC
TRBD2	TRBV4-1	TRBJ2-1	NA	CASSQVQAGYNEQFF	TGCGCCAGCAGCCAAGTTCAAGCGGGATACAATGAGCAGTTCTTC
TRBD2	TRBV28	TRBJ2-1	NA	CASLRGGSGNNEQFF	TGTGCCAGCCTTAGAGGGGGTAGCGGGAACAATGAGCAGTTCTTC
NA	TRBV27	TRBJ1-2	NA	CASSFAGGGYTF	TGTGCCAGCAGTTTTGCGGGAGGGGGCTACACCTTC
NA	TRBV30	TRBJ2-4	NA	CAWSVLGSRIQYF	TGTGCCTGGAGTGTTTTAGGCTCGCGGATTCAGTACTTC
TRBD2	TRBV15	TRBJ2-5	few	CATSRDRTSGSGETQYF	TGTGCCACCAGCAGAGACCGGACTAGCGGGAGTGGGGAGACCCAGTACTTC
NA	TRBV5-6	TRBJ1-1	NA	CASSLARFLNTEAFF	TGTGCCAGCAGCTTGGCCAGGTTCTTGAACACTGAAGCTTTCTTT
TRBD1	TRBV6-5	TRBJ1-2	NA	CASSVIRGSEATF	TGTGCCAGCAGTGTAATCAGGGGGAGCGAGGCCACCTTC
NA	TRBV30	TRBJ2-2	NA	CAWSVKLTGELFF	TGTGCCTGGAGTGTCAAACTAACCGGGGAGCTGTTTTTT
TRBD2	TRBV5-4	TRBJ2-1	NA	CASSLGGTRAHEQFF	TGTGCCAGCAGCTTGGGAGGGACTAGGGCCCATGAGCAGTTCTTC
NA	TRBV6-5	TRBJ2-1	NA	CASRTDSREFF	TGTGCCAGCAGAACCGACTCCCGCGAGTTCTTC